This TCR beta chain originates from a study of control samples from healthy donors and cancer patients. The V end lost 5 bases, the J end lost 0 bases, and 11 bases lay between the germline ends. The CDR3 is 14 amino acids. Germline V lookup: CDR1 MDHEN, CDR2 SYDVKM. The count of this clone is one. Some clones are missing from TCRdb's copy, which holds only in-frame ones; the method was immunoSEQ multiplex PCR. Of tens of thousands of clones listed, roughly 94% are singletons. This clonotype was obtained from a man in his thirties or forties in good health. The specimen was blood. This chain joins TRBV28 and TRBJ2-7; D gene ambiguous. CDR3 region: CASSLLIASYEQYF. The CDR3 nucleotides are TGTGCCAGCAGTCTCTTAATCGCCTCCTACGAGCAGTACTTC.